The TCR beta chain described here comes from a study of blood T cells in healthy people across ages (dated by TCRdb to between 2015 and 2017). Describing the broader study: Template switching captured roughly one uniquely barcoded TCR beta cDNA molecule per two T cells in model experiments. Age-related changes in TCR beta repertoire diversity were measured in the study by deep sequencing normalized with unique cDNA molecular identifiers. Four age groups were formed from the donors: young (average approximately 15 years), middle-aged (approximately 39), aged (62) and long-lived (roughly 81). Donors of different ages were randomly distributed across sequencing lanes to avoid experimental bias. The study analyzed two additional independent replicas of 1 million unique cDNA reads from the same blood draw for two donors, one aged 18 to 29 and one aged 80 or older. General findings and caveats noted by the study authors: Estimates of total diversity based on one million sequenced T cells were regarded as lower bounds and as underestimates. Conclusive comparison of naive and antigen-experienced compartments was prevented by the profiling of bulk unsorted PBMCs. Observed TCR beta diversity per million T cells fell roughly linearly with age, and a significant reduction was already apparent by age roughly 41. A strong correlation was found between observed TCR beta diversity and the percentage of naive T cells measured by flow cytometry. Because donor CMV infection status was unknown, age-related changes in expanded clonotypes were potentially confounded. Compared with the aged group, more naive CD4+ T cells, fewer expanded clones and increased TCR diversity were shown by the long-lived group, suggesting age selection.

The CDR3, from cysteine to phenylalanine, totals 17 residues. The read is trimmed to its CDR3 DNA, 51 bases read in frame from base 1. Trimming leaves V shorter by 5 bases and J shorter by 1 base, with the junction holding 12 bases beyond the gene matches. The donors were roughly 40 Caucasian individuals from Russia, aged about 6 to 100 years, who were systemically healthy. Roughly 10 milliliters of peripheral blood were collected from each donor into EDTA-treated Vacutainer tubes. Ficoll-Paque density-gradient centrifugation was used to isolate PBMCs, with at least 6 million obtained per sample. Total RNA was extracted from PBMCs with Trizol reagent, with at least 6 micrograms obtained per sample. The percentages of naive CD45RAhigh/CD27high T cells were determined by flow cytometry on a PBMC aliquot from every donor. The receptor library was made with 5' RACE. TCRdb names Illumina HiSeq 2500 as the instrument used. A second PCR of about 6 to 12 cycles was run with a J-beta primer mix and a sample-barcoded 5' primer. A unique molecular identifier was introduced onto each TCR beta cDNA molecule by a template-switch 5' adaptor carrying 12 random nucleotides. Each sample yielded at least 2.5 million CDR3-containing paired-end reads. First-strand cDNA was synthesized from all RNA with the Mint cDNA synthesis kit, primed by a TRBC-specific oligonucleotide. After uracil-DNA glycosylase treatment, a first 18-cycle PCR used universal primers M1SS and BC2_uni_R on all cDNA. The authors' pipeline ran thus. Each sample was normalized by randomly selecting 1 million high-quality reads, each carrying a distinct molecular identifier. Instead of being binned into consensus sequences, reads with shared molecular identifiers were discarded. CDR3 identification, clonotype clustering and error correction used MiTCR with a Q25 quality threshold and the strictest error-elimination algorithm. A nonparametric unseen species model using Euler transformation provided a lower-bound estimate of total TCR beta diversity. TCRdb reran the public reads through fastp at Q25 and MiXCR, keeping productive beta chains. Under each unique CDR3 protein, matching rows form one entry showing the most common genes and DNA. The authors' filters were not applied to this entry. The sample records roughly 790,000 distinct CDR3 sequences, around 46% of which are singletons. The leading ten clones occupy 20% to 25% of the sample.

With respect to this clonotype: Its target antigen remains unknown. Base qualities were left out, and no much larger clone turns up one base away.

In this chain, TRBV12-3 or TRBV12-4 is recombined with TRBJ2-7; 9 of the junction bases match TRBD2. Sequencing used blood. The clonotype comes from a woman aged 60-75 years in good health. The CDR3 here reads CASSDSGRWEGSYEQYF. The bases are TGTGCCAGCAGTGACAGCGGGAGGTGGGAAGGGTCCTACGAGCAGTACTTC.